Listed below are T cell receptor beta chains from one sample, sequenced in a study of blood T cell repertoires in COVID-19. Libraries were prepared by immunoSEQ multiplex PCR; TCRdb keeps only in-frame clonotypes and omits some of them. The table lists hundreds of thousands of clones, 85% of them singletons. The source material was PBMCs or T cells enriched from blood (not recorded which). These TCRs come from a woman aged 50 to 65 who had recovered from COVID-19. Each CDR3 is given without its conserved first and last residue.

cdr3_length v_call cdr3_aa
12 TRBV6-5 ASIWSGTGTRYT
13 TRBV6-5 ASISGTGLGQPQH
12 TRBV5-1 ASSPGQGSYEQY
11 TRBV6-5 ASSRTGLSEQF
14 TRBV3-1/TRBV3-2 ASSPGGGGNNSPLH
13 TRBV7-9 ASSLDRTTQETQY
19 TRBV4-2 ASSQGGGLAGGTSSYNEQF
11 TRBV5-1 ASSGDRGGEAF
13 TRBV10-1 ASILRQGRNYGYT
13 TRBV28 ASIPPGQGIEKLF
12 TRBV11-2 ASSAGRTNEKLF
10 TRBV5-1 ASSLDLYEQY
11 TRBV29-1 SAIYQGNTEAF
16 TRBV27 ASSLLSVAGPNTGELF
13 TRBV7-2 ASSPVGAGVDEQF
11 TRBV7-9 ASSSPGTYEQY
13 TRBV6-1 ASSEVSGNDKIYT
11 TRBV28 ASSSTGGDGYT
12 TRBV28 ASSFMAGNQPQH
12 TRBV6-5 ASTDGQGNQPQH
15 TRBV11-2 ASSFVSGRAEGDTQY
12 TRBV6-5 ASSGTGGNSPLH
15 TRBV19 ASSRGSRSISNQPQH
12 TRBV10-3 AISGASGGNEQF
11 TRBV7-3 ASSLSQGTEAF
11 TRBV12-3/TRBV12-4 ASSLDRAPEAF
11 TRBV11-3 ASSLQTDTEAF
12 TRBV7-9 ASSTDRVKETQY
11 TRBV3-1/TRBV3-2 ATSTGEIEKLF
12 TRBV9 ASSPGWGAYEQY
11 TRBV27 ASSLSTRNGYT
13 TRBV5-1 ASSLENRGNSPLH
14 TRBV4-1 ASSQDIGRLPYGYT
12 TRBV10-1 ASREASDTGELF
14 TRBV4-1 ASSQLRTANLYGYT
11 TRBV9 ASSAPTTDIQY
11 TRBV7-8 ASSPRLLRGYT
14 TRBV10-3 AISETGPYLNTEAF
11 TRBV6-5 ASNGGGNYGYT
10 TRBV19 ASSTGQYGYT
12 TRBV7-9 ASSPPTGSDTQY
13 TRBV27 ASSSSGRGLRGAF
13 TRBV2 ASSEEGGDTGELF
13 TRBV7-3 ASSLDSINTGELF
12 TRBV6-5 ASSYSERMRTQY
13 TRBV2 ASRGQGGANYGYT
12 TRBV6-5 ASRDPGQAYGYT
13 TRBV4-1 ASSQNTGLGYGYT
10 TRBV12-3/TRBV12-4 ASSFRAYEQY
13 TRBV6-5 ASRRGRRNTGELF
12 TRBV10-3 AIGLGTGADTQY
11 TRBV7-9 ASRLTGNTEAF